A single sample gave rise to the 12 T cell receptor beta chains below, sequenced in a study of blood T cell repertoires in COVID-19. Assay: immunoSEQ multiplex PCR; the TCRdb copy retains only in-frame clones and omits some. The data hold some 300,000 clones, with roughly 91% observed a single time. The specimen sequenced was PBMCs or T cells enriched from blood (not recorded which). The receptor source for this set is a woman aged 45-60 years who had been exposed to COVID-19.

For this clone: Compared with germline, one end of the junction differs, possibly owing to a read error. The V call is TRBV7-7, the J call TRBJ2-1, with a weak D call TRBD1 (7 bases). The V gene's germline CDR1 is SSHAT and CDR2 FNYEAQ (reference sequence). CDR3 length: 16 residues. CDR3 sequence: CASSTRRGRGWYEQFF. CDR3 DNA sequence: TGTGCTAGCAGCACGAGAAGGGGGCGGGGCTGGTATGAGCAGTTCTTC.

The rearrangement uses TRBV18 and TRBJ1-1; the match to TRBD1 covers 8 bases. The CDR3 runs 14 residues. Unmatched junction bases numbered 4, after V lost 4 bases and J lost 3 bases. Germline V CDR1 and CDR2: KGHSH, LQKENI. CDR3 residues: CASSRDRGDTEAFF. DNA for the CDR3: TGTGCCAGCTCACGAGACAGGGGAGACACTGAAGCTTTCTTT.

This chain's CDR3 is CASARDRGSSTNEKLFF. Written as DNA, the CDR3 is TGTGCCAGCGCCCGGGACAGGGGCTCCTCGACTAATGAAAAACTGTTTTTT. The chain has TRBV2 and TRBJ1-4, with 10 positions matching TRBD1. With 8 bases clipped from V and 2 bases from J, the junction kept 11 bases outside the gene matches. CDR1 is SNHLY and CDR2 is FYNNEI in the germline V gene. The CDR3 is 17 residues long.

The CDR3 loop is CASRSNASPYGYTF. The DNA for the CDR3 is TGTGCCAGCAGGTCTAATGCCTCCCCCTATGGCTACACCTTC. This chain links TRBV7-2 with TRBJ1-2; D is unresolved. Germline CDR1 is SGHTA and CDR2 is FQGNSA. V was trimmed by 6 bases and J by 4 bases, leaving 15 bases between them. The CDR3 extends over 14 amino acids.

The chain recombines TRBV7-2 with TRBJ2-7, with 10 bases matching TRBD1. This CDR3 has 16 residues. Per the germline V gene, CDR1 is SGHTA and CDR2 is FQGNSA. V lost 5 bases to trimming and J lost 0 bases; unmatched junction nucleotides: 7. The CDR3 DNA sequence: TGTGCCAGCAGCAGGAAGACAGGGGGCTACTCCTACGAGCAGTACTTC. It translates to CASSRKTGGYSYEQYF.

This clone was seen once. The gene calls are TRBV6-2 or TRBV6-3 and TRBJ2-5, with D perhaps matching TRBD2 (6 bases). V dropped 2 bases and J dropped 5 bases, with 6 bases sitting between them. CDR1 and CDR2 (germline): MNHEY, SVGEGT. The CDR3 is 12 amino acids. The CDR3 spells CASSYGGETQYF. In DNA, the CDR3 is TGTGCCAGCAGTTACGGAGGGGAGACCCAGTACTTC.

J is TRBJ2-1 and V is TRBV14; D is possibly TRBD1 (6 bases). This CDR3 contains 12 residues. Germline assignment: CDR1 SGHDN and CDR2 FVKESK. V was clipped by 3 bases and J by 6 bases, with 6 bases between them. Written as DNA, the CDR3 is TGTGCCAGCAGCCAGACAGGCAATGAGCAGTTCTTC. As protein: CASSQTGNEQFF. The whole variable domain, filled in from reference TRBV14 and TRBJ2-1, reads EAGVTQFPSHSVIEKGQTVTLRCDPISGHDNLYWYRRVMGKEIKFLLHFVKESKQDESGMPNNRFLAERTGGTYSTLKVQPAELEDSGVYFCASSQTGNEQFFGPGTRLTVL.

The genes are TRBV29-1 and TRBJ1-1; D remains unclear. The CDR3 runs to 13 residues. V lost 3 bases to trimming and J lost 2 bases, with 10 bases between them. Looked up from germline, CDR1 is SQVTM and CDR2 is ANQGSEA. As DNA, the CDR3 is TGCAGCGTTGAGCGGCAGTTAAACACTGAAGCTTTCTTT. Translated: CSVERQLNTEAFF. Full variable domain (outside the CDR3, taken from reference TRBV29-1 and TRBJ1-1): SAVISQKPSRDICQRGTSLTIQCQVDSQVTMMFWYRQQPGQSLTLIATANQGSEATYESGFVIDKFPISRPNLTFSTLTVSNMSPEDSSIYLCSVERQLNTEAFFGQGTRLTVV.

V usage is TRBV30 and J usage is TRBJ1-5; 7 bases fit TRBD1. Losses at the gene ends were 0 bases for V and 2 bases for J; bases not matched to a gene: 4. The CDR3 loop spans 15 amino acids. The germline V gene encodes CDR1 GTSNPN and CDR2 SVGIG (reference sequence). The DNA for the CDR3 is TGTGCCTGGAGTGTAAAAGGGGGCGGCAATCAGCCCCAGCATTTT. It yields the protein CAWSVKGGGNQPQHF.

This clone was found once. V is TRBV6-5 and J is TRBJ1-2; D may be TRBD1 (6 bases). The V gene lost 0 bases and the J gene lost 8 bases, with 13 bases spanning the gap. Germline V gene data show CDR1 as MNHEY and CDR2 as SVGAGI. The CDR3 covers 14 residues. The DNA for the CDR3 is TGTGCCAGCAGTTACTCGCAGGGGCGAGGAGGCTACACCTTC. It translates to CASSYSQGRGGYTF.

V and J are TRBV27 and TRBJ1-1; possibly TRBD1 for D (6 bases). V was trimmed by 5 bases and J by 1 base, leaving 14 bases between them. Germline values: CDR1 MNHEY, CDR2 SMNVEV (reference sequence). The CDR3 covers 15 residues. Here the CDR3 DNA reads TGTGCCAGCAGTAGCGGCGGACAGCCGAACACTGAAGCTTTCTTT. Protein product: CASSSGGQPNTEAFF.

This sequence joins TRBV2 and TRBJ2-1; 11 nucleotides align to TRBD2. The junction had 5 bases not matched to a gene; V was cut back by 2 bases and J by 8 bases. The CDR3 runs to 15 residues. CDR1 and CDR2 from the germline V gene are SNHLY and FYNNEI. CDR3 nucleotides: TGTGCCAGCAGTGAATTAGCGGGGGGGTTGGATGAGCAGTTCTTC. Translation gives CASSELAGGLDEQFF.